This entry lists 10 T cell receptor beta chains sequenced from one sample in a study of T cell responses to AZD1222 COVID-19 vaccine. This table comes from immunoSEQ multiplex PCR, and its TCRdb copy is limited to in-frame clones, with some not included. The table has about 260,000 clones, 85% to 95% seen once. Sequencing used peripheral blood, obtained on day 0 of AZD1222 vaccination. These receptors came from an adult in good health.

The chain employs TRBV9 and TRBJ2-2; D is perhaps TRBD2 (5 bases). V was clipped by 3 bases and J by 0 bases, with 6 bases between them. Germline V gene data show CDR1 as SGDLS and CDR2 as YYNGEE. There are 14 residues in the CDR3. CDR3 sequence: CASSAGTNTGELFF. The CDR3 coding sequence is TGTGCCAGCAGCGCGGGAACGAACACCGGGGAGCTGTTTTTT.

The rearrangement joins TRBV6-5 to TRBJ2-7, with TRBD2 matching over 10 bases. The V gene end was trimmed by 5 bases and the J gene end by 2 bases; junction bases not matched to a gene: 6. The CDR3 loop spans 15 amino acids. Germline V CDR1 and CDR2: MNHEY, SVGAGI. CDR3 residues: CASSLGGLAAYEQYF. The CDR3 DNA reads TGTGCCAGCAGTCTAGGAGGACTAGCGGCCTACGAGCAGTACTTC.

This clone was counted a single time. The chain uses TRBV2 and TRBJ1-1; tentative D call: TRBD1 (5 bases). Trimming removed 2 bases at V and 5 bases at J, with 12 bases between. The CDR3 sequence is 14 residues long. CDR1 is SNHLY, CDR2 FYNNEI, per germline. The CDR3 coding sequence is TGTGCCAGCAGTGAAATCAGGGAGGGGACTGAAGCTTTCTTT. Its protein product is CASSEIREGTEAFF.

As DNA, the CDR3 is TGTGCCAGCTCACCCCCTACTCTGGTAGCGGGAGAAGGGGAGCAGTTCTTC. Translated: CASSPPTLVAGEGEQFF. The chain has TRBV18 and TRBJ2-1; TRBD2 agrees at 9 bases. Germline-derived CDR1 and CDR2 are KGHSH and LQKENI. This CDR3 is 17 amino acids long. V lost 3 bases and J lost 10; bases outside the gene matches: 16.

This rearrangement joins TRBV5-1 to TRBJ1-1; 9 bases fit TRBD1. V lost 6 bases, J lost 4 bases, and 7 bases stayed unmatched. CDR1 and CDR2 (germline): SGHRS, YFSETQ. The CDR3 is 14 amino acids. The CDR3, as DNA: TGCGCCAGCACCCCGGACAGGGGTGGCACTGAAGCTTTCTTT. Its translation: CASTPDRGGTEAFF.

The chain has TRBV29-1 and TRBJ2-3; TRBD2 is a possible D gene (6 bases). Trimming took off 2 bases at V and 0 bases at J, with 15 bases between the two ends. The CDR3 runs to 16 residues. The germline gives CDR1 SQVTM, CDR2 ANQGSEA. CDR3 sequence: CSVEMGGVGSTDTQYF. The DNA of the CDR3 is TGCAGCGTTGAAATGGGGGGAGTGGGGAGCACAGATACGCAGTATTTT.

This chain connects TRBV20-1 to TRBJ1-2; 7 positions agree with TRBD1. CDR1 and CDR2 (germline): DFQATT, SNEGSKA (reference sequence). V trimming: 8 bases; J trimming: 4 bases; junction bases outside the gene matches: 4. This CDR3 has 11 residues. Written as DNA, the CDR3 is TGCAGTTTGACAGGGACCTATGGCTACACCTTC. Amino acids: CSLTGTYGYTF.

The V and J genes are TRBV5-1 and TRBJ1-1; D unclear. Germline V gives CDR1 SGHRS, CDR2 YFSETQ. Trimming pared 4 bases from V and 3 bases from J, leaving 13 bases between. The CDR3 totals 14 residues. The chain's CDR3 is CASSPRVRDTEAFF. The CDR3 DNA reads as TGCGCCAGCAGCCCCCGGGTGCGTGACACTGAAGCTTTCTTT.

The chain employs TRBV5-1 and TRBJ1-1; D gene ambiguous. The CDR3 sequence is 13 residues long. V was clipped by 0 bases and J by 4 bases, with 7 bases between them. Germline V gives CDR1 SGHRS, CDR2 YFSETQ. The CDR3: CASSLGASTEAFF. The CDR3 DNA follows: TGCGCCAGCAGCTTGGGAGCGTCCACTGAAGCTTTCTTT. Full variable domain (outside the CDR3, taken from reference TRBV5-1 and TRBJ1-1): KAGVTQTPRYLIKTRGQQVTLSCSPISGHRSVSWYQQTPGQGLQFLFEYFSETQRNKGNFPGRFSGRQFSNSRSEMNVSTLELGDSALYLCASSLGASTEAFFGQGTRLTVV.

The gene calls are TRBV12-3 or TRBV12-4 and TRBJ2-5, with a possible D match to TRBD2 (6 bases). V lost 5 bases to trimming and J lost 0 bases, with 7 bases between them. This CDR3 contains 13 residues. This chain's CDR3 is CASSGTYQETQYF. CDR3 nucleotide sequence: TGTGCCAGCAGTGGGACTTACCAAGAGACCCAGTACTTC.